Presented here are 13 T cell receptor beta chains from one specimen sequenced in a study of blood T cells in healthy people across ages. A second PCR, run for roughly 7 to 12 cycles, used a sample-barcoded 5' primer plus a J-beta primer mix. Each CDR3 protein is one row after TCRdb ran MiXCR on the 5' RACE reads. The sample lists just under 900,000 distinct CDR3 sequences; around 28% were seen once. Source material: blood. The receptors were gathered from a woman older than 75 in good health.

This clonotype was seen at least ten times. This chain uses TRBV6-5 with TRBJ2-1; D is ambiguous. The CDR3 contains 14 residues. The V and J ends lost 8 bases and 7 bases respectively, with 18 bases between them. Per the germline V gene, CDR1 is MNHEY and CDR2 is SVGAGI. CDR3 bases: TGTGCCAGCGCCCCCCCCAGCCGTTCGAATGAGCAGTTCTTC. This translates into CASAPPSRSNEQFF.

J is TRBJ2-7 and V is TRBV20-1; possible D gene TRBD1, 6 bases. The CDR3 is made up of 14 amino acids. V gave up 6 bases and J gave up 0 bases, with 15 bases separating them. CDR1 and CDR2 (germline): DFQATT, SNEGSKA (reference sequence). The CDR3 sequence is CSASFQGFSYEQYF. Written as DNA, the CDR3 is TGCAGTGCGAGCTTTCAGGGGTTCTCCTACGAGCAGTACTTC.

The chain carries TRBV20-1 and TRBJ2-1, with TRBD1 matching over 9 bases. There are 13 residues in the CDR3. The germline CDR1 and CDR2 sequences are DFQATT and SNEGSKA (reference sequence). The CDR3 DNA reads TGCAGCCTCGGGGACAGGGACTACAATGAGCAGTTCTTC. Translated, it gives CSLGDRDYNEQFF.

This clonotype turned up a few times. A much more abundant neighbour one base away suggests this may be a read error. The chain carries TRBV20-1 and TRBJ2-7; TRBD1 or TRBD2 may be the D gene (5 bases each). Trimming removed 1 base from V and 3 bases from J, with 22 bases in between. CDR1 and CDR2 from the germline V gene are DFQATT and SNEGSKA (reference sequence). This CDR3 has 17 amino acids. This chain's CDR3 is CSARASGGSGGGYEQYF. As DNA, the CDR3 is TGCAGTGCTAGAGCCTCTGGTGGTTCTGGTGGGGGCTACGAGCAGTACTTC.

To note about this clonotype: A much larger clone is a single base away; this may be a read error. The CDR3 loop reads CASSQGYGLPNEKLFF. CDR3 DNA: TGTGCCAGCAGCCAAGGGTACGGTTTGCCGAATGAAAAACTGTTTTTT. This sequence joins TRBV3-1 and TRBJ1-4; D is undetermined. The germline gives CDR1 LGHDT, CDR2 YNNKEL (reference sequence). The CDR3 totals 16 residues. The ends were cut back, 1 base at V and 5 bases at J, with 14 bases in the middle.

This clonotype has at least ten counts. The chain is built from TRBV27 and TRBJ2-5; D ambiguous. The V end was cut by 5 bases, the J end by 5 bases, with 18 bases between. The CDR3 is 15 amino acids. Germline lookup yields CDR1 MNHEY and CDR2 SMNVEV (reference sequence). The CDR3 DNA follows: TGTGCCAGCAGTAACCGGCCTAACGAGTGGGAGACCCAGTACTTC. This encodes CASSNRPNEWETQYF.

This clonotype was detected many times. The V call is TRBV7-2, the J call TRBJ1-1; D uncertain. Germline CDR1 is SGHTA and CDR2 is FQGNSA. The CDR3 spans 13 residues. V was cut by 2 bases and J by 3 bases, with 7 bases left in between. CDR3 amino acids: CASSLSRDTEAFF. DNA for the CDR3: TGTGCCAGCAGCTTAAGCCGGGACACTGAAGCTTTCTTT.

A few counts support this clonotype. The gene calls are TRBV2 and TRBJ1-6; TRBD1 matches at 8 bases. The germline V gene has CDR1 SNHLY and CDR2 FYNNEI. The CDR3 is made up of 14 amino acids. Unmatched junction bases numbered 10, after V lost 8 bases and J lost 10 bases. The CDR3 sequence: CASRQDRVQSPLHF. The CDR3 region has the DNA TGTGCCAGCCGCCAGGACAGGGTACAATCACCCCTCCACTTT.

Only a few counts were recorded for this clonotype. The chain carries TRBV24-1 and TRBJ1-1; 8 positions agree with TRBD1. With 1 base clipped from V and 11 bases from J, the junction kept 8 bases outside the gene matches. This CDR3 contains 14 residues. Germline values: CDR1 KGHDR, CDR2 SFDVKD. The CDR3 region is CATSDFGTGGRAFF. CDR3 nucleotide sequence: TGTGCCACCAGTGATTTCGGGACAGGAGGACGGGCTTTCTTT.

This clonotype has at least ten counts. The chain joins TRBV29-1 to TRBJ1-2; TRBD1 might be the D (5 bases). The germline V gene has CDR1 SQVTM and CDR2 ANQGSEA. V was shortened by 5 bases and J by 1 base, with 8 bases between the two germline ends. CDR3 size: 12 residues. DNA for the CDR3: TGCAGCGTTCGCGACAGTAACTATGGCTACACCTTC. It codes for CSVRDSNYGYTF.

The chain links TRBV19 to TRBJ2-5; weak D call: TRBD2 (5 bases). Germline-derived CDR1 and CDR2 are LNHDA and SQIVND (reference sequence). V lost 3 bases to trimming and J lost 11 bases, with 13 bases between them. The CDR3 has 12 residues. CDR3: CASSIRLGEQYF. In DNA, the CDR3 is TGTGCCAGTAGTATTCGACTGGGAGAGCAGTACTTC.

CDR3 DNA sequence: TGTGCCAGCAGGCAGGGGGCGAACAATCAGCCCCAGCATTTT. Protein sequence: CASRQGANNQPQHF. The rearrangement joins TRBV12-3 or TRBV12-4 to TRBJ1-5; 8 bases agree with TRBD1. The V segment lost 6 bases and the J segment 3 bases; nucleotides outside the gene matches: 4. CDR3 length: 14 amino acids.

The table lists this clonotype with a few counts. Possible read error: a much larger clone is one base away. The V gene is TRBV29-1, the J gene TRBJ2-5, with D tentatively TRBD2 (5 bases). V lost 4 bases to trimming and J lost 9 bases, with 12 bases between them. The V gene's germline CDR1 is SQVTM and CDR2 ANQGSEA. The CDR3 runs to 11 residues. Here the CDR3 reads CSVVVTEAQYF. DNA for the CDR3: TGCAGCGTTGTGGTCACGGAGGCCCAGTACTTC.